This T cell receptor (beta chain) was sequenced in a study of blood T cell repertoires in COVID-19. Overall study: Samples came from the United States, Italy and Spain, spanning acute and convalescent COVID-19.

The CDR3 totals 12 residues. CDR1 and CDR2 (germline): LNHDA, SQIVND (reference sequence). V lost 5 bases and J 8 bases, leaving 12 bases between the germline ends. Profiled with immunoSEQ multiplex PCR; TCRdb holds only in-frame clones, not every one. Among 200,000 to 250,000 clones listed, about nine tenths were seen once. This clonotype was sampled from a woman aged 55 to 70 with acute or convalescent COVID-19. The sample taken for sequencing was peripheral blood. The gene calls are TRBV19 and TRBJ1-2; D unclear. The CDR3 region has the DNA TGTGCCAGTAGTGACACGAGTCGAGGCTACACCTTC. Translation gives CASSDTSRGYTF.